This T cell receptor beta chain was captured by sequencing in a study of T cell repertoires in cytomegalovirus infection. V lost 6 bases and J 0 bases, leaving 14 bases between the germline ends. This CDR3 is 16 amino acids long. The germline V gene has CDR1 MDHEN and CDR2 SYDVKM. A remark on this clonotype: The antigen remains undetermined.

MiXCR, applied by TCRdb to the reads, yields one record per CDR3 protein. This table holds thousands of distinct CDR3 sequences, roughly 50% found once. Sequenced input: PBMCs, sequenced either directly or after in vitro stimulation (not recorded which). This sequence joins TRBV28 and TRBJ1-4; D might be TRBD1 (6 bases). This TCR came from a human donor in good health (CMV status not recorded). Some clones in this sample may be carry-over from other donors' samples. The CDR3 DNA reads TGTGCCAGCAGGGGGGGGGCAGTTCCAACTAATGAAAAACTGTTTTTT. Protein sequence: CASRGGAVPTNEKLFF.